Below, one T cell receptor beta chain is given with its context. Sequenced by immunoSEQ multiplex PCR; TCRdb stores in-frame clones only, minus some. Among 55,000 to 65,000 clones listed, approximately 94% were seen once. This entry comes from a study of T cell changes during pregnancy in multiple sclerosis. CDR1 is SGDLS, CDR2 YYNGEE, per germline. The V end was cut by 3 bases, the J end by 3 bases, with 4 bases between. The CDR3 is 11 amino acids. The source material was CD8+ T cells from peripheral blood mononuclear cells, sampled in the third trimester of pregnancy. This clonotype originated in a female donor with multiple sclerosis, enrolled in a pregnancy study. The gene calls are TRBV9 and TRBJ2-7; D is undetermined. CDR3 DNA sequence: TGTGCCAGCAGCGATCTCTACGAGCAGTACTTC. Residues: CASSDLYEQYF. Full variable domain (rest looked up from reference TRBV9 and TRBJ2-7): DSGVTQTPKHLITATGQRVTLRCSPRSGDLSVYWYQQSLDQGLQFLIQYYNGEERAKGNILERFSAQQFPDLHSELNLSSLELGDSALYFCASSDLYEQYFGPGTRLTVT.